This passage covers 5 T cell receptor beta chains from one sample sequenced in a study of blood T cell repertoires in COVID-19. The method was immunoSEQ multiplex PCR; TCRdb's version includes in-frame clones alone and lacks a portion of them. This sample has around 200,000 clones, with roughly 84% found just once. Sequenced material: peripheral blood. These receptors were taken from a woman between 70 and 85 years old with COVID-19, enrolled during active disease.

J is TRBJ2-7 and V is TRBV6-5; TRBD2 is a possible D gene (6 bases). The germline V gene has CDR1 MNHEY and CDR2 SVGAGI. V lost 7 bases to trimming and J lost 7 bases, with 17 bases between them. The CDR3 loop spans 13 amino acids. The CDR3 spells CASTWDSSLEQYF. Here the CDR3 DNA reads TGTGCCAGCACTTGGGACTCGTCTTTGGAGCAGTACTTC.

The gene calls are TRBV6-5 and TRBJ2-7; D gene ambiguous. The CDR3 totals 16 residues. From germline, CDR1 is MNHEY and CDR2 SVGAGI. The V end lost 0 bases, the J end lost 0 bases, and 12 bases lay between the germline ends. The CDR3 protein is CASSYSILTGSYEQYF. For the CDR3, the DNA is TGTGCCAGCAGTTACTCGATCCTCACGGGCTCCTACGAGCAGTACTTC.

The chain employs TRBV5-6 and TRBJ1-4; TRBD1 agrees at 9 bases. V lost 4 bases and J lost 5; bases outside the gene matches: 9. In germline, CDR1 is SGHDT, CDR2 YYEEEE. The CDR3 extends over 16 amino acids. The CDR3 loop is CASSQLGQGQNEKLFF. CDR3 bases: TGTGCCAGCAGCCAATTGGGACAGGGTCAGAATGAAAAACTGTTTTTT.

This clone appeared a single time. The rearrangement uses TRBV29-1 and TRBJ2-5; D is undetermined. The CDR3 is 11 residues long. Trimming left V 3 bases short and J 4 bases short, with 6 bases between. Germline CDR1 SQVTM, CDR2 ANQGSEA. CDR3 region: CSVDGSETQYF. The CDR3, as DNA: TGCAGCGTTGACGGGTCAGAGACCCAGTACTTC.

The chain links TRBV19 to TRBJ1-4, with a tentative D call TRBD1 (6 bases). Germline CDR1 is LNHDA and CDR2 is SQIVND (reference sequence). The CDR3 covers 17 residues. Between the trimmed V and J ends, which lost 4 bases and 0 bases, there was a span of 15 bases. The CDR3 nucleotides are TGTGCCAGTAGTAATCCGGGACACCCAGCAACTAATGAAAAACTGTTTTTT. Residues: CASSNPGHPATNEKLFF.